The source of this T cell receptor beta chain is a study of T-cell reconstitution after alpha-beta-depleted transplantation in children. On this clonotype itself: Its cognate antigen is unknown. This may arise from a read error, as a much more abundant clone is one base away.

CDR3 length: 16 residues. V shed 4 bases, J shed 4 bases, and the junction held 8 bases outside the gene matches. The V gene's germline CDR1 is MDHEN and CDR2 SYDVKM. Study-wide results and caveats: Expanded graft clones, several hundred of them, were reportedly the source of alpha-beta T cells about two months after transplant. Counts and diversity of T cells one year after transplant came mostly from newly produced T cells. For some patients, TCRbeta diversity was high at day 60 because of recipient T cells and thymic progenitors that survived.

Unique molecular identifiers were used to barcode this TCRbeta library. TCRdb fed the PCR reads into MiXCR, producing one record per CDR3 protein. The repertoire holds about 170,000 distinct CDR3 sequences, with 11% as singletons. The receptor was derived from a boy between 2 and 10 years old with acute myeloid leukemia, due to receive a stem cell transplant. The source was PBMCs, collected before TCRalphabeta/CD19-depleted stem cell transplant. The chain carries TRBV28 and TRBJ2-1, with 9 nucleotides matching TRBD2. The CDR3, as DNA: TGTGCCAGCAGTTCCCCCACTAGCGGGCATTACAATGAGCAGTTCTTC. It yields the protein CASSSPTSGHYNEQFF.